The 10 T cell receptor beta chains below were found in one sample sequenced in a study of blood T cell repertoires in COVID-19. Sequencing was performed with immunoSEQ multiplex PCR; in TCRdb, only in-frame clones are kept and a portion is missing. Of approximately 240,000 clones listed, about 90% are singletons. Sequenced material: peripheral blood. These receptors came from a man between 25 and 39 years old with COVID-19, enrolled during active disease.

The genes are TRBV6-5 and TRBJ1-1; 8 nucleotides match TRBD1. Germline V lookup: CDR1 MNHEY, CDR2 SVGAGI. The CDR3 has 15 residues. V gave up 6 bases and J gave up 5 bases; unmatched junction bases: 11. CDR3 DNA: TGTGCCAGCAGGTACGGGACAGGAACGGGTACTGAAGCTTTCTTT. Its protein product is CASRYGTGTGTEAFF.

V and J are TRBV20-1 and TRBJ1-1; unclear D gene. The V end lost 2 bases, the J end lost 9 bases, and 10 bases lay between the germline ends. The CDR3 extends over 11 amino acids. Germline values: CDR1 DFQATT, CDR2 SNEGSKA (reference sequence). This CDR3 is CSARTGLKAFF. DNA of the CDR3: TGCAGTGCTAGAACGGGGTTAAAAGCTTTCTTT.

This clone was detected only once. The chain combines TRBV23-1 with TRBJ1-6, with 7 bases that match TRBD1. TRBV23-1 is an ORF; its function is uncertain. V was pared by 3 bases and J by 8 bases, with 10 bases of the junction left unmatched. The CDR3 covers 16 residues. The CDR3 coding sequence is TGCGCCAGCAGTCACCCGACAGGGCCTAGATATTCACCCCTCCACTTT. Residues: CASSHPTGPRYSPLHF.

The gene calls are TRBV6-5 and TRBJ2-5; 7 bases line up with TRBD1. V was pared by 3 bases and J by 5 bases, with 9 bases of the junction left unmatched. Germline assignment: CDR1 MNHEY and CDR2 SVGAGI. This CDR3 region has 15 residues. CDR3 DNA sequence: TGTGCCAGCAGTTATTGGGACAGCCGAGCGGAGACCCAGTACTTC. Translating it yields CASSYWDSRAETQYF.

The genes are TRBV11-2 and TRBJ2-5; D is possibly TRBD1 (5 bases). Trimming shortened V by 1 base and J by 3 bases, and 9 bases separated the two germline ends. The CDR3 covers 14 residues. Germline CDR1 SGHAT, CDR2 FQNNGV. In nucleotides, the CDR3 is TGTGCCAGCAGCTTAGTGGGGCTGGAAGAGACCCAGTACTTC. It specifies CASSLVGLEETQYF.

This chain uses TRBV3-1 (or the pseudogene TRBV3-2) with TRBJ1-2; no definite D call. Trimming pared 4 bases from V and 5 bases from J, leaving 14 bases between. Germline V lookup: CDR1 LGHDT, CDR2 YNNKEL (reference sequence). The CDR3 sequence is 14 residues long. The DNA for the CDR3 is TGTGCCAGCAGCCTCCCAGGAGGGAGGTATGGCTACACCTTC. This codes for CASSLPGGRYGYTF.

CDR3 amino acids: CASGLFDRAGELFF. CDR3 nucleotide sequence: TGTGCTAGTGGTTTGTTCGACAGGGCCGGGGAGCTGTTTTTT. The chain joins TRBV12-5 to TRBJ2-2, with 7 positions matching TRBD1. J gave up 6 bases and V 2 bases, and 3 bases lay outside the gene matches. Looked up from germline, CDR1 is LGHNT and CDR2 is FRNRAP. This CDR3 contains 14 residues.

The CDR3: CASSADSNEQYF. In DNA form, the CDR3 reads TGTGCCAGCAGCGCCGACAGCAACGAGCAGTACTTC. The chain combines TRBV7-9 with TRBJ2-7; D might be TRBD1 (5 bases). Germline CDR1 is SEHNR and CDR2 is FQNEAQ (reference sequence). The CDR3 has 12 amino acids. V was trimmed by 5 bases and J by 5 bases, leaving 10 bases between them.

The J gene is TRBJ1-1, the V gene TRBV6-4; D is unresolved. Per the germline V gene, CDR1 is MRHNA and CDR2 is SNTAGT. The CDR3 totals 13 residues. V lost 6 bases, J lost 0 bases, and 8 bases lay in between. CDR3 sequence: CASRLEVNTEAFF. The CDR3 nucleotides are TGTGCCAGCAGATTAGAAGTGAACACTGAAGCTTTCTTT.

A single count supports this clone. The chain couples TRBV19 to TRBJ1-5; 7 bases align to TRBD1. The germline V gene encodes CDR1 LNHDA and CDR2 SQIVND (reference sequence). With 4 bases clipped from V and 4 bases from J, the junction kept 10 bases outside the gene matches. The CDR3 is made up of 16 amino acids. For the CDR3, the DNA is TGTGCCAGTAGTAGGGCGGGACAGTATCGTAATCAGCCCCAGCATTTT. It specifies CASSRAGQYRNQPQHF.